These 25 T cell receptor beta chains came from one sample sequenced in a study of shared clonotypes between healthy human individuals. Here immunoSEQ multiplex PCR was the method, and the copy in TCRdb shows in-frame clones only, minus some. The data show more than 2 million clones, with 90% to 96% seen just once and around 0.13% held by the top ten. Sequencing used naive CD4+ T cells sorted from blood. Subset defined: CD45RA+ positively selected. The receptors originated from a young man in good health.

This clone was seen a handful of times. The gene calls are TRBV10-2 and TRBJ1-5; D is perhaps TRBD1 (6 bases). This CDR3 spans 14 amino acids. Between the trimmed V and J ends, which lost 7 bases and 6 bases, there was a span of 16 bases. Germline V gives CDR1 WSHSY, CDR2 SAAADI. In nucleotides, the CDR3 is TGCGCCAGCAACCTACAGGGAGGAAGTCAGCCCCAGCATTTT. As protein: CASNLQGGSQPQHF.

V is TRBV7-2 and J is TRBJ1-1, with D perhaps matching TRBD1 (6 bases). CDR1 is SGHTA, CDR2 FQGNSA, per germline. Trimming cost V 5 bases and J 3 bases, with 13 bases left between them. This CDR3 has 14 residues. The DNA for the CDR3 is TGTGCCAGCAGCCTAAGGACAGTCTACACTGAAGCTTTCTTT. It yields the protein CASSLRTVYTEAFF. The full variable domain, rest sourced from reference TRBV7-2 and TRBJ1-1, is GAGVSQSPSNKVTEKGKDVELRCDPISGHTALYWYRQSLGQGLEFLIYFQGNSAPDKSGLPSDRFSAERTGGSVSTLTIQRTQQEDSAVYLCASSLRTVYTEAFFGQGTRLTVV.

The chain carries TRBV28 and TRBJ2-7; D remains unclear. The germline V and J ends were trimmed by 4 bases and 5 bases, with 9 bases remaining between them. This CDR3 is 12 amino acids long. Looked up from germline, CDR1 is MDHEN and CDR2 is SYDVKM. The CDR3 loop reads CASSYAPHEQYF. CDR3 DNA: TGTGCCAGCAGTTACGCCCCCCACGAGCAGTACTTC.

The gene calls are TRBV6-6 and TRBJ2-7; D uncertain. The V and J ends lost 0 bases and 0 bases respectively, with 9 bases between them. The germline gives CDR1 MNHNY, CDR2 SVGAGI (reference sequence). The CDR3 covers 15 residues. The CDR3 DNA reads as TGTGCCAGCAGTTACTCTCCCAGGACCTCCTACGAGCAGTACTTC. This gives the protein CASSYSPRTSYEQYF.

In DNA, the CDR3 is TGTGCCAGCAGTGCAGAGAGAGGCATGAACACTGAAGCTTTCTTT. It is translated as CASSAERGMNTEAFF. This chain joins TRBV6-1 and TRBJ1-1; D not certain. The germline V gene has CDR1 MNHNS and CDR2 SASEGT. V lost 4 bases to trimming and J lost 0 bases, with 12 bases between them. CDR3 length: 15 amino acids.

The chain carries TRBV7-8 and TRBJ2-5, with 7 bases fitting TRBD2. V was pared by 8 bases and J by 5 bases, with 14 bases of the junction left unmatched. CDR1 is SGHVS, CDR2 FQNEAQ, per germline. The CDR3 contains 15 residues. The CDR3 here is CASHVWAGVRETQYF. The CDR3, as DNA: TGTGCCAGCCACGTTTGGGCGGGGGTGAGGGAGACCCAGTACTTC.

As to this clone: One end of the junction varies from germline; a read error may be responsible. The rearrangement joins TRBV2 to TRBJ1-4; 7 nucleotides agree with TRBD1. From germline, CDR1 is SNHLY and CDR2 FYNNEI. The CDR3 loop spans 13 amino acids. The CDR3 protein is CASSDVRDRDVVF. In DNA, the CDR3 is TGTGCCAGCAGTGACGTCCGGGACAGAGATGTAGTTTTT.

The chain carries TRBV7-2 and TRBJ2-3; D is unclear. The CDR3 loop spans 15 amino acids. Germline V gene lookup returns CDR1 SGHTA and CDR2 FQGNSA. With 4 bases removed from V and 0 bases from J, the gap between germline ends came to 11 bases. The chain's CDR3 is CASSSRRSSTDTQYF. The CDR3 nucleotides are TGTGCCAGCAGCTCCCGCCGCTCTAGCACAGATACGCAGTATTTT.

This clone appeared a single time. J is TRBJ1-2 and V is TRBV6-5, with 9 bases that match TRBD1. The CDR3 is made up of 14 amino acids. V lost 7 bases, J lost 3 bases, and 6 bases stayed unmatched. Germline V gene lookup returns CDR1 MNHEY and CDR2 SVGAGI. Here the CDR3 reads CASKGTGSDYGYTF. The CDR3 DNA follows: TGTGCCAGCAAGGGGACAGGGTCAGACTATGGCTACACCTTC.

The rearrangement links TRBV11-2 to TRBJ2-1; unclear D gene. The CDR3 has 15 residues. The V and J ends lost 1 base and 15 bases respectively, with 22 bases between them. The germline CDR1 and CDR2 sequences are SGHAT and FQNNGV. The CDR3: CASSLALPLVMGLFF. CDR3 coding DNA: TGTGCCAGCAGCTTAGCTCTCCCATTAGTCATGGGTCTGTTCTTC.

The chain employs TRBV5-4 and TRBJ1-6; D uncertain. V lost 3 bases and J 10 bases, leaving 8 bases between the germline ends. Germline CDR1 reads SGHNT; CDR2 reads YYREEE (reference sequence). The CDR3 is 12 amino acids. The CDR3 protein is CASSWGESPLHF. The CDR3 region has the DNA TGTGCCAGCAGCTGGGGAGAGTCACCCCTCCACTTT.

The chain carries TRBV30 and TRBJ2-1, with a tentative D call TRBD1 (6 bases). In germline, CDR1 is GTSNPN, CDR2 SVGIG (reference sequence). Trimming removed 5 bases from V and 11 bases from J, with 13 bases in between. This CDR3 has 11 residues. The CDR3 protein is CAWGRTGKQFF. The CDR3 DNA reads TGTGCCTGGGGCCGCACAGGGAAGCAGTTCTTC.

CDR3 loop: CATSRGGAGVSYEQYF. Here the CDR3 DNA reads TGTGCCACCAGCAGAGGGGGAGCAGGGGTCTCCTACGAGCAGTACTTC. The genes are TRBV15 and TRBJ2-7; maybe TRBD1 (6 bases). V lost 1 base to trimming and J lost 0 bases, with 13 bases between them. This CDR3 has 16 amino acids. Germline V gene sequence: CDR1 LNHNV, CDR2 YYDKDF (reference sequence).

This rearrangement joins TRBV28 to TRBJ2-3, with 11 bases aligning to TRBD2. Germline V gene sequence: CDR1 MDHEN, CDR2 SYDVKM. CDR3 size: 15 residues. The junction had 7 bases not matched to a gene; V was cut back by 6 bases and J by 5 bases. CDR3 bases: TGTGCCAGCAGACTAGCGGGGGCCGGCCGAGATACGCAGTATTTT. Translating it yields CASRLAGAGRDTQYF.

Worth noting for this clone: Other nucleotide sequences from this sample produce the same CDR3. The CDR3 reads CASSLDRGHSGNTIYF. The DNA of the CDR3 is TGTGCCAGCAGCCTTGACAGGGGACACTCTGGAAACACCATATATTTT. This chain joins TRBV11-2 and TRBJ1-3; TRBD1 agrees at 8 bases. The V gene end was trimmed by 5 bases and the J gene end by 0 bases; junction bases not matched to a gene: 6. The germline CDR1 and CDR2 sequences are SGHAT and FQNNGV. The CDR3 extends over 16 amino acids.

On this clone itself: This CDR3 is also generated by other DNA sequences in the sample. This chain uses TRBV2 with TRBJ1-1; unclear D gene. Germline V gene sequence: CDR1 SNHLY, CDR2 FYNNEI. There are 13 residues in the CDR3. Trimming pared 3 bases from V and 2 bases from J, leaving 7 bases between. CDR3 residues: CASSEGRNTEAFF. The CDR3 DNA is TGTGCCAGCAGTGAGGGTAGAAACACTGAAGCTTTCTTT.

This clone came up once. The chain recombines TRBV11-2 with TRBJ1-5; D call uncertain. V lost 1 base to trimming and J lost 7 bases, with 11 bases between them. Germline V lookup: CDR1 SGHAT, CDR2 FQNNGV. The CDR3 runs 14 residues. As DNA, the CDR3 is TGTGCCAGCAGCTTAGGACAACCGGGGCAGCCCCAGCATTTT. Its translation: CASSLGQPGQPQHF.

V usage is TRBV19 and J usage is TRBJ1-4; D is possibly TRBD1 (5 bases). The V gene lost 5 bases and the J gene lost 8 bases, with 18 bases spanning the gap. CDR1 is LNHDA, CDR2 SQIVND, per germline (reference sequence). The CDR3 is 15 residues long. This chain's CDR3 is CASSFTGTAGEKLFF. The CDR3 DNA is TGTGCCAGTAGTTTTACCGGGACCGCGGGCGAAAAACTGTTTTTT.

The V and J genes are TRBV6-5 and TRBJ2-1; 7 bases are shared with TRBD1. The CDR3 loop spans 15 amino acids. Germline assignment: CDR1 MNHEY and CDR2 SVGAGI. V gave up 3 bases and J gave up 6 bases; unmatched junction bases: 8. CDR3 protein: CASSYRGLYGNEQFF. The DNA of the CDR3 is TGTGCCAGCAGTTATAGGGGGCTATACGGCAATGAGCAGTTCTTC.

The V gene is TRBV12-5, the J gene TRBJ2-7, with TRBD2 identical over 8 bases. The CDR3 sequence is 15 residues long. Trimming at V came to 3 bases and at J to 3 bases, leaving 7 bases not matched to a gene. Looked up from germline, CDR1 is LGHNT and CDR2 is FRNRAP. The CDR3 region has the DNA TGTGCTAGTGGTTTATCAGCGGGAGTACGCTACGAGCAGTACTTC. The encoded protein is CASGLSAGVRYEQYF.

The rearrangement uses TRBV7-9 and TRBJ1-2; TRBD1 aligns across 7 bases. CDR1 is SEHNR, CDR2 FQNEAQ, per germline (reference sequence). This CDR3 is 15 amino acids long. V gave up 6 bases and J gave up 5 bases; unmatched junction bases: 12. The CDR3 region is CASSRQGGEIYGYTF. The CDR3 nucleotides read TGTGCCAGCAGTAGGCAGGGGGGAGAAATTTATGGCTACACCTTC.

The J gene is TRBJ1-5, the V gene TRBV10-2; no clear D. Per the germline V gene, CDR1 is WSHSY and CDR2 is SAAADI. The CDR3 is 12 residues long. V shed 8 bases and J shed 5 bases, with 10 bases lying between them. CDR3 protein: CASGWAYQPQHF. CDR3 bases: TGCGCCAGCGGCTGGGCGTATCAGCCCCAGCATTTT.

The chain joins TRBV7-9 to TRBJ2-5; 7 bases fit TRBD2. The CDR3 has 16 amino acids. Germline V gives CDR1 SEHNR, CDR2 FQNEAQ (reference sequence). Trimming removed 5 bases from V and 3 bases from J; junction bases left unmatched: 12. Written as DNA, the CDR3 is TGTGCCAGCAGCCCCTTTTTGGGCGGGGGAGAAGAGACCCAGTACTTC. As protein: CASSPFLGGGEETQYF.

The chain is built from TRBV29-1 and TRBJ2-5, with 7 bases aligning to TRBD1. Unmatched junction bases numbered 8, after V lost 7 bases and J lost 6 bases. Germline V gene sequence: CDR1 SQVTM, CDR2 ANQGSEA. The CDR3 extends over 12 amino acids. Written as DNA, the CDR3 is TGCAGCGCCGGGACAGACACACAGACCCAGTACTTC. Its translation: CSAGTDTQTQYF.

The V gene is TRBV4-3, the J gene TRBJ2-1; possibly TRBD2 for D (7 bases). The CDR3 extends over 16 amino acids. V was trimmed by 5 bases and J by 3 bases, leaving 17 bases between them. Germline V gives CDR1 LGHNA, CDR2 YSLEER. The CDR3 DNA follows: TGCGCCAGCAGCTCTCGGACAGCGGGACTCTACAATGAGCAGTTCTTC. Residues: CASSSRTAGLYNEQFF.